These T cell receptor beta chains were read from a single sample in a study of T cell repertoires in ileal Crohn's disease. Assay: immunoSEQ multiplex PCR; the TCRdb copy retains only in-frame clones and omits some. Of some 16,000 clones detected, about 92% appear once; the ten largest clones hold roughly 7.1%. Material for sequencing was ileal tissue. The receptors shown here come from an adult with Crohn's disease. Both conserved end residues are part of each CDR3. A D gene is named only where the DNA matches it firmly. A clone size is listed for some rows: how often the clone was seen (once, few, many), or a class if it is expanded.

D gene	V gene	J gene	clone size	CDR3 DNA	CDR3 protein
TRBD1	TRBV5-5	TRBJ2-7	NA	TGTGCCAGCAGCTTGGTGGGACAGGGGAATTACGAGCAGTACTTC	CASSLVGQGNYEQYF
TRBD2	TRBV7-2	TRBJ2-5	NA	TGTGCCAGCAGCTTTTCGGGGGGAAGAGAGACCCAGTACTTC	CASSFSGGRETQYF
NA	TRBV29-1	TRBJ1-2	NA	TGCAGCGTTGACCCGACCGGGACCAACTATGGCTACACCTTC	CSVDPTGTNYGYTF
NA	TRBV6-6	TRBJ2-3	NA	TGTGCCAGCAGTTACCCTGGGGCAGATACGCAGTATTTT	CASSYPGADTQYF
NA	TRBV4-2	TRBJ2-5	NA	TGTGCCAGCAGCCAAGGGACTAAAAAACAAGAGACCCAGTACTTC	CASSQGTKKQETQYF
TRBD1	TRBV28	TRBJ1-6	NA	TGTGCCAGCAGCGCCGGAGGGACAGACTCACCCCTCCACTTT	CASSAGGTDSPLHF
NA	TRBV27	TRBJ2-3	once	TGTGCCAGCAGTTTATTTAGTAGCACAGATACGCAGTATTTT	CASSLFSSTDTQYF
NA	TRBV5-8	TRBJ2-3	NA	TGTGCCAGCAGCTTGAGTAGGGACACGCAGTATTTT	CASSLSRDTQYF
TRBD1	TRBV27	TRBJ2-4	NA	TGTGCCAGCAGCCTTTCGGGACAGGGCGGGAGTAGGTACTTC	CASSLSGQGGSRYF
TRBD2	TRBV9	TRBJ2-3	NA	TGTGCCAGCAGTCCCACCGGGACTAGCGGGGGAGATACGCAGTATTTT	CASSPTGTSGGDTQYF
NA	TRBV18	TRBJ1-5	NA	TGTGCCAGCTCACCCTTACCCAATCAGCCCCAGCATTTT	CASSPLPNQPQHF
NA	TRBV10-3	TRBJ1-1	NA	TGTGCCATCAGTGACAGGAACACTGAAGCTTTCTTT	CAISDRNTEAFF
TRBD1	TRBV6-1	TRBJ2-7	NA	TGTGCCAGCAGTGAAGCCCCAGGGGGCGAGCAGTACTTC	CASSEAPGGEQYF
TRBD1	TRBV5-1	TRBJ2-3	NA	TGCGCCAGCAGCTTTGGGACAGGCACAGATACGCAGTATTTT	CASSFGTGTDTQYF
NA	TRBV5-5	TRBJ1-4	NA	TGTGCCAGCAGCTTCCGGGATCCTAATGAAAAACTGTTTTTT	CASSFRDPNEKLFF
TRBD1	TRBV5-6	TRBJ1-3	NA	TGTGCCAGCAGCTTGACAGGGGCTGGAAACACCATATATTTT	CASSLTGAGNTIYF
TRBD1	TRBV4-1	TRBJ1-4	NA	TGCGCCAGCAGCCAACCAAACAGGGGCGGAAGGGAAAAACTGTTTTTT	CASSQPNRGGREKLFF
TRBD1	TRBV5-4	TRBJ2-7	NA	TGTGCCAGCAGCCCGGGACAGGGGTTTTACGAGCAGTACTTC	CASSPGQGFYEQYF
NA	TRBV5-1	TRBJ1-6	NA	TGCGCCAGCAGCTTGGATGGGTTGGGGAATTCACCCCTCCACTTT	CASSLDGLGNSPLHF
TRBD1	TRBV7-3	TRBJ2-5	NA	TGTGCCAGCAGCGCATCAGGGGGTGAGACCCAGTACTTC	CASSASGGETQYF
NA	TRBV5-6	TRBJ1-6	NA	TGTGCCAGCAGCTTGTACGGAGGCGGAGGGGGTTCACCCCTCCACTTT	CASSLYGGGGGSPLHF
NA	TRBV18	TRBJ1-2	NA	TGTGCCAGCTCACCTGGCCAAGGGAGCGGCTACACCTTC	CASSPGQGSGYTF
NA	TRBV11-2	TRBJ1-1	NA	TGTGCCAGCAGCCCAGGACATTTCAGAGACACTGAAGCTTTCTTT	CASSPGHFRDTEAFF
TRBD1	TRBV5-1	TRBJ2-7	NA	TGCGCCAGCAGCTGGGGGACAGGGATTGAGTCCGAGCAGTACTTC	CASSWGTGIESEQYF
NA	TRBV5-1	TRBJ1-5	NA	TGCGCCAGCAGCTTGGTCCCGTATCAGCCCCAGCATTTT	CASSLVPYQPQHF
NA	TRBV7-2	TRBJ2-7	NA	TGTGCCAGCAGCTTAAACAGGGTCTCCTACGAGCAGTACTTC	CASSLNRVSYEQYF
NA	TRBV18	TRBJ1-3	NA	TGTGCCAGCTCACGATCCCGGCAGGGGTCGTCTGGAAACACCATATATTTT	CASSRSRQGSSGNTIYF
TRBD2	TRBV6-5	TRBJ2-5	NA	TGTGCCAGCGGACTAGCGGGGGCCCAAGAGACCCAGTACTTC	CASGLAGAQETQYF
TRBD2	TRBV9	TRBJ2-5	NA	TGTGCCAGCAGCCCCGGAGGGGAGACTAGCGGTATGAAGACCCAGTACTTC	CASSPGGETSGMKTQYF
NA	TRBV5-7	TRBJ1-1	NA	TGTGCCAGCAGCGACGTACACAGACGCCTTATACTCACTGAAGCTTTCTTT	CASSDVHRRLILTEAFF
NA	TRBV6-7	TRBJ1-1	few	TGTGCCAGCAGTTACTCGGGAGGGGCTTTCTTT	CASSYSGGAFF
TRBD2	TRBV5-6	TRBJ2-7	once	TGTGCCAGCAGCTCATTAGCGGGGGCCGCCTACGAGCAGTACTTC	CASSSLAGAAYEQYF
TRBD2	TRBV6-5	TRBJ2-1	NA	TGTGCCAGCCTAGCGGGGGGCTACAATGAGCAGTTCTTC	CASLAGGYNEQFF
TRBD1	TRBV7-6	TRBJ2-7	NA	TGTGCCAGCAGCTTAGACGGGACAGGCAACGAGCAGTACTTC	CASSLDGTGNEQYF
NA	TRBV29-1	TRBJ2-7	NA	TGCAGCGCCCAAGGGGATACCTACGAGCAGTACTTC	CSAQGDTYEQYF
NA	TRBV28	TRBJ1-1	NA	TGTGCCAGCAGTTCCCCCGGCCTTGACACTGAAGCTTTCTTT	CASSSPGLDTEAFF
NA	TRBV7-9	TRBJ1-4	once	TGTGCCAGCACCTATTCAGGGATGTGGGAAAAACTGTTTTTT	CASTYSGMWEKLFF
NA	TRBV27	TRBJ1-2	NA	TGTGCCAGCAGTTTAGGGCCGTGGTTTGGGGGCTACACCTTC	CASSLGPWFGGYTF